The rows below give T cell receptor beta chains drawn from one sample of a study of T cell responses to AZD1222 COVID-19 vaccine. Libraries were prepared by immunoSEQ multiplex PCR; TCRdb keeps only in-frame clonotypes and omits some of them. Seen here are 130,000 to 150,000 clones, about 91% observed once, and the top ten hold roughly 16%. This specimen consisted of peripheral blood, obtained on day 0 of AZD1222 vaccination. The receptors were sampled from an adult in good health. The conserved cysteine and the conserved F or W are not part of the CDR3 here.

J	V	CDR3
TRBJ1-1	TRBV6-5	ASRRQGEAF
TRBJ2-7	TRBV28	ASSSPSGGAGEQY
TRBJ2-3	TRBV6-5	ASSWASGDTQY
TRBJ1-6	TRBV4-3	ASSRGDSDGSPLH
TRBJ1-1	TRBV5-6	ASSRDRANTEAF
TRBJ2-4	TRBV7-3	ASSSLAGKANIQY
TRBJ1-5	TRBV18	ASSPGDLQPQH
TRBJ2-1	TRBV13	ASSLRTSGRHEQF
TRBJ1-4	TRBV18	ASSPRGLGGQGGANEKLF
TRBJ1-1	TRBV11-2	ASSSRGGVTEAF
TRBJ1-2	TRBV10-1	VSSDRGRYGYT
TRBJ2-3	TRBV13	ASSLEGRGGLFTDTQY
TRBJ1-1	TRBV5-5	ASSPQGIGTEAF
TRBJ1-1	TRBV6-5	ASSYSSATANTEAF
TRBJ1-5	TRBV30	AWSVGTGRNQPQH